These 2 T cell receptor beta chains were sequenced from one sample in a study of T cell responses to AZD1222 COVID-19 vaccine. Some clones are missing from TCRdb's copy, which holds only in-frame ones; the method was immunoSEQ multiplex PCR. Of roughly 78,000 clones listed, about 82% are singletons. Sequences were derived from peripheral blood, sampled on day 0 of AZD1222 vaccination. The receptors were gathered from an adult in good health.

This chain uses TRBV4-3 with TRBJ2-1, with D tentatively TRBD2 (5 bases). This CDR3 has 15 residues. V dropped 0 bases and J dropped 8 bases, with 14 bases sitting between them. Germline CDR1 LGHNA, CDR2 YSLEER. The CDR3 loop is CASSQDGGSTYEQFF. CDR3 DNA: TGCGCCAGCAGCCAAGATGGAGGAAGTACATATGAGCAGTTCTTC.

The gene calls are TRBV7-2 and TRBJ1-1, with no clear D. Germline values: CDR1 SGHTA, CDR2 FQGNSA. There are 13 residues in the CDR3. V lost 5 bases, J lost 3 bases, and 10 bases lay in between. The DNA of the CDR3 is TGTGCCAGCAGCGCTCTCAGGTACACTGAAGCTTTCTTT. Protein: CASSALRYTEAFF.